The clone carrying this T cell receptor beta chain appeared once. Its antigen remains unknown. Naive CD8 cells lacked CD45RO and underwent positive selection for CCR7, leaving out terminally differentiated effector memory CD45RA+ cells. Deep level was the assay's run setting. Sequencing was performed with immunoSEQ multiplex PCR; in TCRdb, only in-frame clones are kept and a portion is missing. The data show roughly 1,800,000 clones, with about 94% seen just once and 1% to 1.5% held by the top ten. This entry comes from a study of shared clonotypes between healthy human individuals. As for the study in general: Aged 18 to 49, the donors were a couple of women and a few men. Each donor's CD4 naive and CD4 memory cells filled three plates apiece, CD8 naive two, and CD8 memory one.

Study findings and constraints: Only blood was sampled; tissue repertoires likely differ.

Per germline, CDR1 SNHLY and CDR2 FYNNEI. This CDR3 is built from 16 residues. Between the trimmed V and J ends, which lost 8 bases and 0 bases, there was a span of 19 bases. Sequencing was performed on naive CD8+ T cells sorted from blood. This receptor was taken from a man younger than 35 in good health. The chain combines TRBV2 with TRBJ1-2; unclear D gene. The CDR3 DNA is TGTGCCAGCGATCGTACGGCCCTACCATCTAACTATGGCTACACCTTC. Translated, it gives CASDRTALPSNYGYTF.